The present T cell receptor beta chain was sequenced within a study of Graves' ophthalmopathy and Graves' hyperthyroidism. RNA transcripts yielded amplified TCR beta CDR3 regions. Investigators did first-round RT-PCR with HTBI primers, then second-round multiplex PCR. TCRdb processed the multiplex PCR reads anew with MiXCR; each CDR3 protein has one entry. The sample has hundreds of thousands of distinct CDR3 sequences; around 20% are singletons. This clonotype was seen at least ten times. The sequenced material came from peripheral blood. The sequence came from a woman aged 18 to 35 with stable Graves' hyperthyroidism.

CDR3 amino acids: CASRDKPYEQYF. DNA for the CDR3: TGTGCCAGCAGGGACAAACCCTACGAGCAGTACTTC. The V gene is TRBV2, the J gene TRBJ2-7; weak D call: TRBD1 (5 bases). The germline CDR1 and CDR2 sequences are SNHLY and FYNNEI. Trimming cost V 6 bases and J 2 bases, with 8 bases left between them. The CDR3 loop spans 12 amino acids.